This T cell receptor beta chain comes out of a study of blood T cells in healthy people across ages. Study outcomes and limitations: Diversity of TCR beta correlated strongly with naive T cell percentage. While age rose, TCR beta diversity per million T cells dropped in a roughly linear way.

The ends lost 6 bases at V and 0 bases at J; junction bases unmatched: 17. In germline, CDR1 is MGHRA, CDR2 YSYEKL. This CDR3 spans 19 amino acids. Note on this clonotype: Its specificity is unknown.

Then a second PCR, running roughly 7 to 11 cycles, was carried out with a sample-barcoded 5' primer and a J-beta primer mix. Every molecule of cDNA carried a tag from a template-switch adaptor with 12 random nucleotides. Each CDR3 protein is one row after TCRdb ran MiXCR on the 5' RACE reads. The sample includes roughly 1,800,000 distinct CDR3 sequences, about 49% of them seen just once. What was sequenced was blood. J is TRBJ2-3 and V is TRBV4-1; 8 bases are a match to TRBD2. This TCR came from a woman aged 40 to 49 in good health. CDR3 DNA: TGCGCCAGCAGGAGGAGAGGGACTAGTGTCACTCTTAGCACAGATACGCAGTATTTT. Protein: CASRRRGTSVTLSTDTQYF.